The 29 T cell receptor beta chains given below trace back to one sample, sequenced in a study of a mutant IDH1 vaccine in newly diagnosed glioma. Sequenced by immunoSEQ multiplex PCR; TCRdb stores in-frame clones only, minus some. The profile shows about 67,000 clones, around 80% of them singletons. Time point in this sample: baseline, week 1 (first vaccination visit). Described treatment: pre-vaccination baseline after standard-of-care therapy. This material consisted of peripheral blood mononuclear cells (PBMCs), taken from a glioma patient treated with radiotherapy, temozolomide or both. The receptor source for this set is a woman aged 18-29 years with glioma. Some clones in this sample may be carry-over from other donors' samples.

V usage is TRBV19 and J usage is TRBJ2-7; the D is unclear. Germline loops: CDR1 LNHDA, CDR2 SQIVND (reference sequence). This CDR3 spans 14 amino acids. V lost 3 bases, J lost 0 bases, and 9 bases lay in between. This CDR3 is CASSIMASSYEQYF. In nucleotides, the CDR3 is TGTGCCAGTAGTATCATGGCTAGCTCCTACGAGCAGTACTTC.

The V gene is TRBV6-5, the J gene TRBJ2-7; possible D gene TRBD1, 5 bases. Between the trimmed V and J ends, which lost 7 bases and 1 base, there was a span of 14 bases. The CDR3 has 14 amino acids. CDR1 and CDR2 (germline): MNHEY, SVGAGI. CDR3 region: CASTSGILSYEQYF. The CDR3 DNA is TGTGCCAGCACCTCAGGGATCCTATCCTACGAGCAGTACTTC.

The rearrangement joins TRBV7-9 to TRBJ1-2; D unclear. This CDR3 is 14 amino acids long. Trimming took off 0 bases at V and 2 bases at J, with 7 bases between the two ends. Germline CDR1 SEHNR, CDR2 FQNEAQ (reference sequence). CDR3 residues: CASSLATENYGYTF. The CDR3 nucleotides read TGTGCCAGCAGCTTAGCCACGGAGAACTATGGCTACACCTTC.

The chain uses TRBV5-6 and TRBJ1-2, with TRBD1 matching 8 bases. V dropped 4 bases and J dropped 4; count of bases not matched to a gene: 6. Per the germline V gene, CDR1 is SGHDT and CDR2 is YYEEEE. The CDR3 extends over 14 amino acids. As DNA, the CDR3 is TGTGCCAGCAGCGATTCCGGACAGGGCTATGGCTACACCTTC. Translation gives CASSDSGQGYGYTF. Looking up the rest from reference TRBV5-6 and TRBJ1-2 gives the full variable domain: DAGVTQSPTHLIKTRGQQVTLRCSPKSGHDTVSWYQQALGQGPQFIFQYYEEEERQRGNFPDRFSGHQFPNYSSELNVNALLLGDSALYLCASSDSGQGYGYTFGSGTRLTVV.

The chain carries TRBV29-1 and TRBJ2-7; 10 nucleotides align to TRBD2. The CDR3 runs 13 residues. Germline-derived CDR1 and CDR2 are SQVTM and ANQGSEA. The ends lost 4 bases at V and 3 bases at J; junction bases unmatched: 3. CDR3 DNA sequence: TGCAGCGTTGGAAGCGGGAGGGACTACGAGCAGTACTTC. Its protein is CSVGSGRDYEQYF.

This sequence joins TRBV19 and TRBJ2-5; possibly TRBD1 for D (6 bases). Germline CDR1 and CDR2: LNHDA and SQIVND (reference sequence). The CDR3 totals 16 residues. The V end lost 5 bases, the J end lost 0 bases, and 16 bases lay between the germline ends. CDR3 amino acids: CASSPPGHRYQETQYF. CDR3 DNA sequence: TGTGCCAGTAGTCCACCGGGACATAGGTACCAAGAGACCCAGTACTTC.

This chain's CDR3 is CASSSPEGLNEKLFF. The CDR3 region has the DNA TGTGCCAGCAGCTCCCCTGAGGGACTCAATGAAAAACTGTTTTTT. The rearrangement joins TRBV5-4 to TRBJ1-4; TRBD1 is a possible D gene (5 bases). The CDR3 is 15 residues long. V was cut by 3 bases and J by 5 bases, with 14 bases left in between. Germline loops: CDR1 SGHNT, CDR2 YYREEE (reference sequence).

In DNA form, the CDR3 reads TGCGCCAGCAGCTCGAGGGGGGTAACAGCTAATGAAAAACTGTTTTTT. This codes for CASSSRGVTANEKLFF. The chain links TRBV4-1 to TRBJ1-4; TRBD1 might be the D (6 bases). Germline lookup yields CDR1 MGHRA and CDR2 YSYEKL. The CDR3 consists of 16 residues. The V end lost 5 bases, the J end lost 3 bases, and 16 bases lay between the germline ends.

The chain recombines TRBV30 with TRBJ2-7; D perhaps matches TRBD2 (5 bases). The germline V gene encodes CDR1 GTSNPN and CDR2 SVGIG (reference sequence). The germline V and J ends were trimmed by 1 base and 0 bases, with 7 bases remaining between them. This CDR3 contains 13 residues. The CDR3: CAWSASRSYEQYF. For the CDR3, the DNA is TGTGCCTGGAGTGCTAGCCGCTCCTACGAGCAGTACTTC.

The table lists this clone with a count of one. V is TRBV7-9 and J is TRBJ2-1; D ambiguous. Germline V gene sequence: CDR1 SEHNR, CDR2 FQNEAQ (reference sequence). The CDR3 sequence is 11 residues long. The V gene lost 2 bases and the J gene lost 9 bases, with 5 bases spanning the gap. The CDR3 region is CASSLNREQFF. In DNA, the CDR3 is TGTGCCAGCAGCTTAAACCGTGAGCAGTTCTTC.

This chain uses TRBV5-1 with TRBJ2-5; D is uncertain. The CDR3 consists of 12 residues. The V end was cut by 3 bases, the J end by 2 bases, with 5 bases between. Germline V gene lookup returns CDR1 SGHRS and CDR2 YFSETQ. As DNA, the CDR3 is TGCGCCAGCAGCTCCCCTCAAGAGACCCAGTACTTC. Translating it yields CASSSPQETQYF.

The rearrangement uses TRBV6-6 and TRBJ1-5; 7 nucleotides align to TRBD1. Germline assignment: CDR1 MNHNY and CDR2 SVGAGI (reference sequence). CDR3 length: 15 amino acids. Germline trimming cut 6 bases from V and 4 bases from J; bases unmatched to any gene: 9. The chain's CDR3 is CASRPPGGRNQPQHF. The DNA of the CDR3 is TGTGCCAGCAGACCTCCAGGGGGTAGGAATCAGCCCCAGCATTTT.

The DNA of the CDR3 is TGTGCCAGCAGTGAAGCCACGGGGAGGAGTGGGCAGCCCCAGCATTTT. Translation: CASSEATGRSGQPQHF. V gene TRBV6-1 combines with J gene TRBJ1-5, with unresolved D. Germline loops: CDR1 MNHNS, CDR2 SASEGT. This CDR3 is built from 16 residues. V gave up 0 bases and J gave up 7 bases, with 16 bases separating them.

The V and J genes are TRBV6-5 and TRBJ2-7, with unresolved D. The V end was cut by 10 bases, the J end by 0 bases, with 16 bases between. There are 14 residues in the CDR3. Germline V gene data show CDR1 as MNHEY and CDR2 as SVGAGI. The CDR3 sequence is CATRFISGSYEQYF. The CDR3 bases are TGTGCCACCCGTTTCATATCGGGCTCCTACGAGCAGTACTTC.

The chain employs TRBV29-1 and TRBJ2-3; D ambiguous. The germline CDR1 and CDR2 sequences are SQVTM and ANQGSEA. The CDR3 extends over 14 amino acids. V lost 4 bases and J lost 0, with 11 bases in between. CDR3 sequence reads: CSVAGDGSTDTQYF. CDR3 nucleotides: TGCAGCGTTGCAGGCGACGGTAGCACAGATACGCAGTATTTT.

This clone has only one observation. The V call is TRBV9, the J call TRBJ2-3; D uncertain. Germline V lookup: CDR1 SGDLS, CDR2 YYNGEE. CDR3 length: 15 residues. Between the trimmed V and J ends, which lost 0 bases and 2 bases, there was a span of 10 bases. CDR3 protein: CASSVGTVTTDTQYF. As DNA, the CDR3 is TGTGCCAGCAGCGTAGGAACCGTTACCACAGATACGCAGTATTTT.

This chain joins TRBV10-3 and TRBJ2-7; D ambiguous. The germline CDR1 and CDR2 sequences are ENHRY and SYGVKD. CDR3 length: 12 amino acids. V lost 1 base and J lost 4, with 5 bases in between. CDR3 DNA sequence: TGTGCCATCAGTGAGTTCCGGTACGAGCAGTACTTC. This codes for CAISEFRYEQYF.

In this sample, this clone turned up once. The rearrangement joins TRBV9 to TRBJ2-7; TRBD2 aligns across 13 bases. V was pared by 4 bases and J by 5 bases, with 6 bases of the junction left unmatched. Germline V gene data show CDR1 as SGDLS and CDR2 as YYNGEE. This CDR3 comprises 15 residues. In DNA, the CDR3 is TGTGCCAGCAGCCCGCGGACTAGCGGGGGCAACGAGCAGTACTTC. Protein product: CASSPRTSGGNEQYF.

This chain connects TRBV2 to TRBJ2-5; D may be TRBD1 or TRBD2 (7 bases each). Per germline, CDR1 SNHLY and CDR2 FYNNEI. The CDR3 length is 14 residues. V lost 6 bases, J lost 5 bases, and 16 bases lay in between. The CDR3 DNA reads TGTGCCAGCAGAGCAGGGGGAGGGGCGGAGACCCAGTACTTC. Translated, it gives CASRAGGGAETQYF.

CDR3 in DNA: TGCGCCAGCAGCCAAGATTACCAGGGGGATTCACCCCTCCACTTT. Amino acids: CASSQDYQGDSPLHF. The chain combines TRBV4-3 with TRBJ1-6; 7 bases fit TRBD1. V lost 0 bases to trimming and J lost 8 bases; unmatched junction nucleotides: 4. CDR1 and CDR2 from the germline V gene are LGHNA and YSLEER. This CDR3 region has 15 residues.

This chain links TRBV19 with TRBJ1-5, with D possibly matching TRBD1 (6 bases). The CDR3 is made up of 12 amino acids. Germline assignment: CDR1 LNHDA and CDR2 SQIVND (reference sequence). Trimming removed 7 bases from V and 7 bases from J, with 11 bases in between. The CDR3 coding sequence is TGTGCCAGTAACGGGGGGCTGCAGCCCCAGCATTTT. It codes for CASNGGLQPQHF.

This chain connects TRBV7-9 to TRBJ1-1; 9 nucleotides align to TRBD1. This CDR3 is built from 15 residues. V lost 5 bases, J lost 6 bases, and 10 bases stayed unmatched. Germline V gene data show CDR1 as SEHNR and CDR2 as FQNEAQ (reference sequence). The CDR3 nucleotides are TGTGCCAGCAGCGCGGGACAGGGAGGGGACTCTGAAGCTTTCTTT. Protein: CASSAGQGGDSEAFF.

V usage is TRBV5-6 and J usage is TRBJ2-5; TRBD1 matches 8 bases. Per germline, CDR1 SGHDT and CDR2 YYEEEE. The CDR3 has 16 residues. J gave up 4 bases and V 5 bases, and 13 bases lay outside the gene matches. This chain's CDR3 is CASRGETGAGRETQYF. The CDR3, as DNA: TGTGCCAGCAGGGGGGAGACAGGGGCGGGAAGAGAGACCCAGTACTTC.

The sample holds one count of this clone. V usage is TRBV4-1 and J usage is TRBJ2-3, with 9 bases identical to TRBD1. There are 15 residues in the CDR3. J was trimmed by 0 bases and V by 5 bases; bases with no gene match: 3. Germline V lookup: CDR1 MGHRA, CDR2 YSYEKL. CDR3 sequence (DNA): TGCGCCAGCAGCTTCGGACAGGGGAGCACAGATACGCAGTATTTT. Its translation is CASSFGQGSTDTQYF.

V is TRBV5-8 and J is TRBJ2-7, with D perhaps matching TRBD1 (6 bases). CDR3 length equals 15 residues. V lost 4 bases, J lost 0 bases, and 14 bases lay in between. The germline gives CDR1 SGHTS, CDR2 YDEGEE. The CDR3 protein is CASSLPGHHSYEQYF. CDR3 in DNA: TGTGCCAGCAGCCTTCCGGGACACCACTCCTACGAGCAGTACTTC.

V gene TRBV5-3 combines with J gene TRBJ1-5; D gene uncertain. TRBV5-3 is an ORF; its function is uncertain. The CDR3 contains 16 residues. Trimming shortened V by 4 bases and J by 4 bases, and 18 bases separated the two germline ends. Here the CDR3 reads CARSITRAQINQPQHF. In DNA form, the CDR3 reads TGTGCCAGAAGCATAACCCGGGCCCAAATTAATCAGCCCCAGCATTTT.

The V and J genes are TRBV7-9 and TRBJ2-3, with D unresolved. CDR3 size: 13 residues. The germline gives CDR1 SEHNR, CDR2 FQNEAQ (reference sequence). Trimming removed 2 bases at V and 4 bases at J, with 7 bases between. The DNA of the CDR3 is TGTGCCAGCAGCTTACGAAGAGCAGATACGCAGTATTTT. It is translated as CASSLRRADTQYF.

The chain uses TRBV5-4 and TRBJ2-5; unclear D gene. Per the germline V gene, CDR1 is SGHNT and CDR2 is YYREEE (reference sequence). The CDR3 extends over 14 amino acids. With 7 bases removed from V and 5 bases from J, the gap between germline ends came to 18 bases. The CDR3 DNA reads TGTGCCAGCCGGCAGATCGGAAGTGAGGAGACCCAGTACTTC. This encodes CASRQIGSEETQYF.

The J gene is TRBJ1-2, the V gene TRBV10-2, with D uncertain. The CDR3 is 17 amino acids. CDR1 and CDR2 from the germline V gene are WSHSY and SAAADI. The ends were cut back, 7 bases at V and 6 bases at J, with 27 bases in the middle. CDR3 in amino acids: CASTRQGRGGILNGYTF. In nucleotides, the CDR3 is TGCGCCAGCACACGTCAAGGACGTGGAGGTATACTAAATGGCTACACCTTC.